This TCR beta chain was observed in a study of CD8+ T cells in alopecia areata (dated by TCRdb to the late 2010s). As for the study more broadly: Skin from C3H/HeJ donors aged roughly 6-12 months with spontaneous alopecia was grafted onto female C3H/HeJ recipients aged roughly 7-11 weeks. Scalp clonality was compared across normal scalp (n=4), patchy alopecia areata scalp (n=8), and alopecia totalis/universalis scalp (n=8). On the human side, TCRbeta sequencing was run on scalp tissue and on sorted CD4+ and CD8+ peripheral blood T cells from healthy controls and from alopecia areata patients with either patchy or totalis/universalis disease. In both human patients and the C3H/HeJ mouse model, the study applied high-throughput TCRbeta sequencing to look at T cell clonal expansion in alopecia areata. Amplification of TCRbeta CDR3 regions was done by immunoSEQ multiplex PCR using 35 Vbeta forward primers and 13 Jbeta reverse primers. RNA was obtained with the PAXgene miRNA kit for fixed scalp, the miRNeasy kit for PBMCs, and the RNeasy kit for mouse skin.

This clone was seen only a few times. The antigen it recognizes is unknown. Throughout, gene names and germline sequences are given for the mouse. The CDR3 end lies 4 residues beyond the end of the read and is filled in from the germline J gene. What the work shows at the level of the full study, not this receptor alone: Compared with normal scalp, lesional scalp had higher clonality and more expanded CD8+ clones, particularly in alopecia totalis/universalis, a pattern that suggests antigenic drive. Shared TCR sequences between patients were less evident than in mice, which may be partly attributable to HLA diversity in the patient population. Scalp TCR repertoire analysis is complicated because resident alphabeta T cells in normal human skin are also sequenced, whereas mouse skin is dominated by gammadelta T cells.

The protocol used for the library was the immunoSEQ multiplex PCR assay. RNA was extracted from all samples and reverse transcribed into cDNA, which served as template for TCR sequencing. First-strand cDNA was synthesized with SuperScript III using a 2:1 mix of oligo-dT and random hexamers. A synthetic immune receptor repertoire was used to gauge amplification bias, and whatever bias remained was removed computationally. Sequencing of the libraries was done on Illumina HiSeq using 60 bp reads that spanned the CDR3 and were read from J toward V. Per the original workflow: Raw reads were preprocessed to remove errors, and CDR3 was defined according to IMGT conventions as the region from the conserved cysteine to phenylalanine. Clonality was computed as 1 minus the Shannon entropy, with the entropy normalized by log2 of the number of productive unique TCRs. Scalp TCRbeta sequences were cross-referenced with sorted blood CD4 and CD8 repertoires so that the CD4 or CD8 identity of scalp clones could be inferred. TCRdb retrieved this table from immuneACCESS and kept in-frame rearrangements only. Not all clones are present; in checked studies, unresolved V genes account for under half, and no reason is known for the remainder. The V and J calls and the clone size are those of that table, but D and trimming were determined from the DNA. The table shows over 250,000 clones here, with no singletons. About 1.2% of the sample belongs to the ten largest clones.

Cells from pooled mouse cutaneous lymph nodes were stained for CD4, CD8alpha, NKG2D, NKG2ACE and other markers and then sorted on a BD Influx. The CDR3 measures 14 amino acids from cysteine to phenylalanine. Part of the CDR3 DNA is given, 30 bases translated from base 1. The CDR1 and CDR2 encoded by the germline V gene are NNHDY and SYVADS. The sequencing input was CD4+ T cells sorted from a lymph node. The origin of this receptor is a C3H/HeJ mouse with alopecia areata. The MHC haplotype found in this strain is H2-k. The chain couples TRBV13-3 to TRBJ2-1; the central 9 bases match TRBD2. CDR3 DNA (partial): TGTGCCAGCAGTTTGGTCTGGGGGGGAGCT. Its amino acids are CASSLVWGGA. The CDR3 as a whole reads CASSLVWGGAEQFF.